A single sample gave rise to the 23 T cell receptor beta chains below, sequenced in a study of T cell repertoires in aging, cancer and after chemotherapy. Amplification of TCR beta used genomic DNA extracted from peripheral blood. TRB rearrangements spanning V, D and J were amplified using mixed TRB-A/B primers. TCRdb recomputed calls from the multiplex PCR reads with MiXCR, one row per CDR3 protein. The sample carries about 9,200 distinct CDR3 sequences, roughly two fifths recorded once. The sample taken for sequencing was blood. The receptors come from a human donor in good health.

The sample holds a few counts of this clonotype. The chain has TRBV5-4 and TRBJ1-5; D remains ambiguous. Germline V gene data show CDR1 as SGHNT and CDR2 as YYREEE (reference sequence). The CDR3 contains 13 residues. With 2 bases removed from V and 3 bases from J, the gap between germline ends came to 6 bases. CDR3 loop: CASSLETNQPQHF. The CDR3 DNA follows: TGTGCCAGCAGCTTAGAGACCAATCAGCCCCAGCATTTT.

This clonotype was recorded only once. V usage is TRBV20-1 and J usage is TRBJ1-5; D gene unclear. In germline, CDR1 is DFQATT, CDR2 SNEGSKA (reference sequence). The CDR3 has 14 amino acids. V was trimmed by 4 bases and J by 7 bases, leaving 17 bases between them. As DNA, the CDR3 is TGCAGTGCTAAGCCGGTGGGTTTAGGCCAGCCCCAGCATTTT. Translating gives CSAKPVGLGQPQHF.

Only a few counts were recorded for this clonotype. The chain couples TRBV5-5 to TRBJ2-5; 8 nucleotides align to TRBD2. The V gene's germline CDR1 is SGHKS and CDR2 YYEKEE (reference sequence). V lost 4 bases and J lost 5; bases outside the gene matches: 10. The length of the CDR3 is 15 residues. CDR3 loop: CASSRGLAQTETQYF. The DNA of the CDR3 is TGTGCCAGCAGCCGAGGACTAGCACAGACGGAGACCCAGTACTTC. The whole variable domain, filled in from reference TRBV5-5 and TRBJ2-5, reads DAGVTQSPTHLIKTRGQQVTLRCSPISGHKSVSWYQQVLGQGPQFIFQYYEKEERGRGNFPDRFSARQFPNYSSELNVNALLLGDSALYLCASSRGLAQTETQYFGPGTRLLVL.

This clonotype was observed a few times. This chain joins TRBV27 and TRBJ1-6; no clear D gene. CDR1 is MNHEY, CDR2 SMNVEV, per germline (reference sequence). V lost 5 bases, J lost 0 bases, and 11 bases lay in between. The CDR3 totals 16 residues. CDR3 nucleotide sequence: TGTGCCAGCAGTCCTTTGATGAGCTCCTATAATTCACCCCTCCACTTT. Amino acid sequence: CASSPLMSSYNSPLHF.

The rearrangement joins TRBV7-9 to TRBJ1-2, with TRBD1 identical over 11 bases. The ends lost 5 bases at V and 8 bases at J; junction bases unmatched: 7. The CDR3 runs to 14 residues. Germline V gene data show CDR1 as SEHNR and CDR2 as FQNEAQ (reference sequence). In DNA form, the CDR3 reads TGTGCCAGCAGCATGCCGGGACAGGGGGACGGCTACACCTTC. It is translated as CASSMPGQGDGYTF.

This clonotype was seen a handful of times. The chain combines TRBV11-3 with TRBJ2-1; D possibly corresponds to TRBD2 (7 bases). V was shortened by 3 bases and J by 2 bases, with 23 bases between the two germline ends. This CDR3 has 19 amino acids. Germline V gene lookup returns CDR1 SGHNT and CDR2 YENEEA. CDR3 loop: CASSFSLMGGGLTYNEQFF. In nucleotides, the CDR3 is TGTGCCAGCAGCTTTTCCCTGATGGGCGGGGGCCTCACCTACAATGAGCAGTTCTTC.

This clonotype was recorded a few times. The chain carries TRBV10-3 and TRBJ2-2; 12 bases match TRBD1. CDR1 is ENHRY and CDR2 is SYGVKD in the germline V gene. J lost 8 bases, V lost 2 bases, and 9 bases had no gene match. This CDR3 contains 17 residues. The CDR3: CAISEPGQGAHSGELFF. The CDR3 DNA reads TGTGCCATCAGTGAGCCGGGACAGGGGGCGCATTCAGGGGAGCTGTTTTTT.

The V and J genes are TRBV6-6 and TRBJ2-3; D remains unclear. The CDR3 covers 14 residues. The V gene lost 5 bases and the J gene lost 3 bases, with 12 bases spanning the gap. Germline CDR1 MNHNY, CDR2 SVGAGI (reference sequence). CDR3 nucleotide sequence: TGTGCCAGCAGTACGGTGCTGGGTACAGATACGCAGTATTTT. The encoded protein is CASSTVLGTDTQYF.

This sequence joins TRBV12-3 or TRBV12-4 and TRBJ1-5; D remains ambiguous. Trimming stripped 7 bases from V and 7 bases from J, with 11 bases between. This CDR3 contains 12 residues. As DNA, the CDR3 is TGTGCCAGCACCCGCGTTGGGCAGCCCCAGCATTTT. It codes for CASTRVGQPQHF.

Points on this clonotype: One end of the junction fails to match germline, which may point to a read error. DNA for the CDR3: TGTGCCAGCAGTCCGCTTGGGACAGGGAACACCGTGGAGCTGTTTTTT. It is translated as CASSPLGTGNTVELFF. The gene calls are TRBV27 and TRBJ2-2; 9 bases are a match to TRBD1. This CDR3 is built from 16 residues. Germline V gene data show CDR1 as MNHEY and CDR2 as SMNVEV (reference sequence).

Regarding this clonotype: The final CDR3 position lacks the conserved phenylalanine or tryptophan, pointing to a likely read error. This sequence joins TRBV6-5 and TRBJ1-2; D unclear. The germline V gene encodes CDR1 MNHEY and CDR2 SVGAGI. Trimming cost V 6 bases and J 1 base, with 9 bases left between them. The CDR3 length is 13 residues. The CDR3 coding sequence is TGTGCCAGCAGCCGCGGTAGTAACTATGGCTACACCTCC. This codes for CASSRGSNYGYTS.

Only one count was recorded for this clonotype. The chain links TRBV6-2 or TRBV6-3 to TRBJ1-5; unclear D gene. The CDR3 length is 15 residues. V was shortened by 8 bases and J by 0 bases, with 14 bases between the two germline ends. Looked up from germline, CDR1 is MNHEY and CDR2 is SVGEGT. CDR3 DNA sequence: TGTGCCAGCGGACTTGCTCAGCCTAGCAATCAGCCCCAGCATTTT. Encoded protein: CASGLAQPSNQPQHF.

The table lists this clonotype with a few counts. CDR3 in DNA: TGTGCCAGTAAAGGGAGCGGGAGTCCTCAGGAGACCCAGTACTTC. Its protein product is CASKGSGSPQETQYF. The V gene is TRBV19, the J gene TRBJ2-5; the match to TRBD2 covers 8 bases. The CDR3 is 15 amino acids. In germline, CDR1 is LNHDA, CDR2 SQIVND (reference sequence). V gave up 7 bases and J gave up 5 bases; unmatched junction bases: 12.

The rearrangement uses TRBV10-3 and TRBJ1-1; 9 bases match TRBD1. Trimming cost V 3 bases and J 1 base; bases outside gene matches: 15. Germline-derived CDR1 and CDR2 are ENHRY and SYGVKD. The CDR3 extends over 19 amino acids. This chain's CDR3 is CAISDATGGLLLPNTEAFF. Here the CDR3 DNA reads TGTGCCATCAGTGACGCGACAGGGGGACTCCTTTTACCGAACACTGAAGCTTTCTTT.

The table lists this clonotype with a few counts. V gene TRBV12-3 or TRBV12-4 combines with J gene TRBJ1-4, with unresolved D. CDR3 length: 14 residues. Trimming removed 6 bases at V and 0 bases at J, with 8 bases between. The DNA for the CDR3 is TGTGCCAGCAGACTTACCTCAACTAATGAAAAACTGTTTTTT. Amino acids: CASRLTSTNEKLFF.

The chain is built from TRBV20-1 and TRBJ2-5; 9 nucleotides line up with TRBD2. Germline CDR1 reads DFQATT; CDR2 reads SNEGSKA (reference sequence). V lost 0 bases and J lost 5; bases outside the gene matches: 7. The length of the CDR3 is 15 residues. CDR3 sequence (DNA): TGCAGTGCTAGAGACCCGACTAGCGGTGGGGAGACCCAGTACTTC. Its protein product is CSARDPTSGGETQYF.

This chain links TRBV19 with TRBJ1-2; D remains unclear. This CDR3 comprises 13 residues. Trimming cost V 4 bases and J 4 bases, with 10 bases left between them. The V gene's germline CDR1 is LNHDA and CDR2 SQIVND (reference sequence). The CDR3 region has the DNA TGTGCCAGTAGTACCGGGTCCCGCTATGGCTACACCTTC. Protein product: CASSTGSRYGYTF.

This clonotype has only a few counts. The genes are TRBV6-1 and TRBJ1-2; TRBD1 is a possible D gene (6 bases). Trimming cost V 1 base and J 2 bases, with 11 bases left between them. The CDR3 has 15 residues. Per the germline V gene, CDR1 is MNHNS and CDR2 is SASEGT. CDR3 amino acids: CASSEEQGLNYGYTF. CDR3 bases: TGTGCCAGCAGTGAAGAACAGGGACTAAACTATGGCTACACCTTC.

The chain's CDR3 is CATGHTWGTEAFF. The CDR3 DNA sequence: TGTGCCACCGGCCACACCTGGGGGACTGAAGCTTTCTTT. The gene calls are TRBV15 and TRBJ1-1; D is possibly TRBD1 (5 bases). The CDR3 is 13 residues long. The germline V and J ends were trimmed by 8 bases and 5 bases, with 15 bases remaining between them. In germline, CDR1 is LNHNV, CDR2 YYDKDF (reference sequence).

This chain connects TRBV10-3 to TRBJ2-1, with a possible D match to TRBD2 (6 bases). V lost 10 bases and J lost 2, with 15 bases in between. CDR3 length equals 14 residues. Germline lookup yields CDR1 ENHRY and CDR2 SYGVKD. The CDR3 bases are TGTGCCACCGACGCGGGGACCACCTACAATGAGCAGTTCTTC. It translates to CATDAGTTYNEQFF.

The rearrangement uses TRBV19 and TRBJ1-2; D not certain. From germline, CDR1 is LNHDA and CDR2 SQIVND (reference sequence). The V and J ends lost 9 bases and 0 bases respectively, with 5 bases between them. CDR3 length: 11 residues. CDR3 DNA: TGTGCCAGCCTCGCTAACTATGGCTACACCTTC. Protein product: CASLANYGYTF.

V is TRBV12-3 or TRBV12-4 and J is TRBJ2-1, with a tentative D call TRBD1 (6 bases). Trimming took off 5 bases at V and 6 bases at J, with 8 bases between the two ends. This CDR3 is built from 12 residues. The DNA for the CDR3 is TGTGCCAGCAGTCTACAGGGCAATGAGCAGTTCTTC. Its translation is CASSLQGNEQFF.

J is TRBJ1-5 and V is TRBV30, with D perhaps matching TRBD1 (5 bases). Germline V gene lookup returns CDR1 GTSNPN and CDR2 SVGIG (reference sequence). This CDR3 region has 11 residues. Trimming took 1 base from V and 11 from J, leaving 9 bases between them. CDR3 amino acids: CAWSDGTTQHF. CDR3 sequence (DNA): TGTGCCTGGAGTGACGGGACTACCCAGCATTTT.